This entry concerns a single T cell receptor (beta chain). Its antigen has not been determined. Base qualities are not at hand, and no much larger clone is one base apart. The sample belongs to a study of T cell responses to AZD1222 COVID-19 vaccine (dated by TCRdb to about 2021). Context from the whole study: AZD1222 recipients given second doses at about 4 weeks or at about 12 weeks were pooled, since spike-specific TCR depth and breadth were not found to differ between the two schedules. Trial participants were enrolled into age subgroups of 18-55, 56-69 and 70-plus years, which contained about 150, 28 and 57 TCR-sequenced participants, respectively. TCR sequencing was performed for 230 to 250 trial participants, of whom around 200 were given two doses of AZD1222 and some 26 were given two doses of MenACWY control vaccine.

Summary of the overall study and its limitations: Conclusions about previously exposed vaccinees are limited because only a handful of AZD1222 recipients were SARS-CoV-2 seropositive at baseline. Most participants were white British and females outnumbered males, and the authors suggested that clonal diversity may have been underestimated. A significant rise in spike-specific TCR breadth and depth was observed after two AZD1222 doses relative to day 0 and relative to MenACWY recipients. Reportedly, almost half of the unique spike-specific TCRs recognized epitopes lying outside the regions that are mutated in the B.1.351 and B.1.1.7 variants. The 56-69-year group was small, and its depth increase did not reach significance, likely because of low power. Because no day 14 peak-response samples were available, repertoires were characterized only after the peak T cell response. The vaccine-associated CD4 TCRs covered the entire spike protein, and the dominant responses fell in regions 160-218 and 743-854.

The CDR3 regions of human TCRbeta chains were analyzed by immunosequencing. Regarding the original processing steps: TCRs in the repertoires were matched against a reference library of SARS-CoV-2-specific TCRs that had been generated with the MIRA antigen-specificity platform. Breadth was defined as the fraction of unique TCRs that were SARS-CoV-2-associated, and depth was defined as the fraction of total T cells that were SARS-CoV-2-associated. Each spike-specific TCR was assigned to its reactive spike region and to a CD4 or CD8 class using the MIRA data. Log10-transformed breadth and depth values were compared by one-way ANOVA with Sidak's multiple comparisons tests. TCRdb limited this immuneACCESS table to in-frame rearrangements with V and J called. A share of clones is missing; checked studies link under half to unresolved V genes, and the rest is unexplained. V and J calls and clone size are given by that table; D and trimming were obtained from the DNA. Recorded for this sample are some 190,000 clones; 75% to 90% of them occurred a single time. The top ten clones comprise 6.9% of the sample.

There are 14 amino acids in the CDR3, from cysteine to phenylalanine inclusive. Only CDR3 DNA is held: 42 bases, read in frame from base 1. From V the trimming removes 6 bases and from J it removes 5 bases, while the gene matches leave 9 bases of the junction unaccounted for. The CDR1 and CDR2 encoded by the germline V gene (reference sequence) are MNHEY and SMNVEV. The sample's time point, from its label and the paper: baseline before first vaccination. The vaccinee samples were drawn from two UK trials, COV001 and COV002, one of which was a single-blind randomized controlled phase 2/3 trial testing AZD1222 (ChAdOx1 nCoV-19) in healthy adults. For TCRbeta chain sequencing, PBMC samples from trial participants were taken at day 0 and at day 28 after the second dose.

The V gene is TRBV27 and the J gene is TRBJ1-2, with 7 bases in between that match TRBD1. The sample in question was peripheral blood, obtained on day 0 of AZD1222 vaccination. The TCR sequence derives from an adult in good health. The DNA is TGTGCCAGCAGGAGACAGGGCCATTTATATGGCTACACCTTC. This yields the protein CASRRQGHLYGYTF.